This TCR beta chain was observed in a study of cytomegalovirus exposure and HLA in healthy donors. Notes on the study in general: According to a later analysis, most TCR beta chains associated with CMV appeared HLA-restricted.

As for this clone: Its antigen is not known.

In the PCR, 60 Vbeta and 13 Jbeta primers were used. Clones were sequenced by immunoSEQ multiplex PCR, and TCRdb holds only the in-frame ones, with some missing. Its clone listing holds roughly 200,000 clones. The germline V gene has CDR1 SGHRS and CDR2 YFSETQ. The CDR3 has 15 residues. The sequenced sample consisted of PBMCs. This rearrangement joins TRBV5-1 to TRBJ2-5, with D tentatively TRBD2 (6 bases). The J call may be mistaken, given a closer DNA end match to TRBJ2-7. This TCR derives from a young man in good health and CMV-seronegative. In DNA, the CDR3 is TGCGCCAGCAGCTTGTTCCGGGAGACATTCCACGAGCAGTACTTC. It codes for CASSLFRETFHEQYF.